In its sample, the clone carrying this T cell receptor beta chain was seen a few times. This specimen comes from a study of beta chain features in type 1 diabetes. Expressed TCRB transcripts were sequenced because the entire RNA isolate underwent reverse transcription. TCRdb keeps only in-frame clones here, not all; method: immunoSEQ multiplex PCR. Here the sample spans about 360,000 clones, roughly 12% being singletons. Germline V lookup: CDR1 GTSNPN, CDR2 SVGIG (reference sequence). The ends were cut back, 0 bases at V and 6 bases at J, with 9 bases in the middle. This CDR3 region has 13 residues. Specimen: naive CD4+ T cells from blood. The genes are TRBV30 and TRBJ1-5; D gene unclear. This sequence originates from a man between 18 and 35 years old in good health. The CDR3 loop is CAWSVRGAQPQHF. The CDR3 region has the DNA TGTGCCTGGAGTGTTCGGGGAGCTCAGCCCCAGCATTTT.